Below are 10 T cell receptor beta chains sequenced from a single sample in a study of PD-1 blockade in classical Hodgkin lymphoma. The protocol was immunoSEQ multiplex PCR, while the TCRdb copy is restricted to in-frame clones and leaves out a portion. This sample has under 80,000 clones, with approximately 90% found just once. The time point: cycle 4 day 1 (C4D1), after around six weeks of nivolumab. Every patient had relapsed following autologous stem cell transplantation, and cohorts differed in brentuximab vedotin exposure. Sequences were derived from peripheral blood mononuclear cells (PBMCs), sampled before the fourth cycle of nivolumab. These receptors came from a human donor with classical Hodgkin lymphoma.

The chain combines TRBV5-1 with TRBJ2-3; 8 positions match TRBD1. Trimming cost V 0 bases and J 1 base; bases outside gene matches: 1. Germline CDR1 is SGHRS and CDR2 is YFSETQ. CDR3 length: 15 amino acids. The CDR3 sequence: CASSLGGQGTDTQYF. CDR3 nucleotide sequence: TGCGCCAGCAGCTTGGGGGGACAGGGCACAGATACGCAGTATTTT.

The CDR3 sequence: CASMVDQETQYF. CDR3 DNA: TGCGCCAGCATGGTCGACCAAGAGACCCAGTACTTC. The V and J genes are TRBV4-1 and TRBJ2-5; D is ambiguous. This CDR3 region has 12 residues. CDR1 and CDR2 from the germline V gene are MGHRA and YSYEKL. With 7 bases removed from V and 0 bases from J, the gap between germline ends came to 6 bases.

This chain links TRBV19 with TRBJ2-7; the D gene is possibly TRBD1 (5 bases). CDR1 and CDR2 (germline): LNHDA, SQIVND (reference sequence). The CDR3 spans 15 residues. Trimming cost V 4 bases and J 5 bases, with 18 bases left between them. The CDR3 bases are TGTGCCAGTAGTACCCCCTCAGGGCAGTTCAACGAGCAGTACTTC. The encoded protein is CASSTPSGQFNEQYF.

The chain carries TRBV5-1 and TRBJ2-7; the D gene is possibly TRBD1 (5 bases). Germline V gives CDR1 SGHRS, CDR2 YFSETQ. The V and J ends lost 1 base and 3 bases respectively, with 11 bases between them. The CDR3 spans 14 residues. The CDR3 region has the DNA TGCGCCAGCAGCTTGCAGGGTCCTTTCTACGAGCAGTACTTC. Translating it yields CASSLQGPFYEQYF.

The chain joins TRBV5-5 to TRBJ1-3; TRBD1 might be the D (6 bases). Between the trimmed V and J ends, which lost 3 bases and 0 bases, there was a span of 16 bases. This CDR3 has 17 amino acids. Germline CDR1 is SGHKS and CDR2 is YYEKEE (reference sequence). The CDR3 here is CASSSVGGTSSGNTIYF. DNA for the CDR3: TGTGCCAGCAGCTCGGTGGGGGGGACAAGCTCTGGAAACACCATATATTTT.

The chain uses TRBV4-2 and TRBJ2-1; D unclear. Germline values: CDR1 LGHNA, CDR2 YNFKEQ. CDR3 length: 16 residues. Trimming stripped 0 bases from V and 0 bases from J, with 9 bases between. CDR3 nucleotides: TGTGCCAGCAGCCAAGATCTGACGAGCTCCTACAATGAGCAGTTCTTC. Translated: CASSQDLTSSYNEQFF.

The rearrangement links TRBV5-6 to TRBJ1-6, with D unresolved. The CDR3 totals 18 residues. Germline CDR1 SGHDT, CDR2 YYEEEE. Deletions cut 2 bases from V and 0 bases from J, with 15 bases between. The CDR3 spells CASSFSPAGSSYNSPLHF. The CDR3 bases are TGTGCCAGCAGCTTCAGCCCGGCCGGGAGCTCCTATAATTCACCCCTCCACTTT.

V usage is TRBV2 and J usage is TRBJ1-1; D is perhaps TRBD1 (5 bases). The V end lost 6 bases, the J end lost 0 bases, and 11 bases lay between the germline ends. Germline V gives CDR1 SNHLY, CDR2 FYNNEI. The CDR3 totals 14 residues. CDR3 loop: CASRQGAMNTEAFF. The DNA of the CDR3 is TGTGCCAGCAGGCAGGGCGCGATGAACACTGAAGCTTTCTTT.

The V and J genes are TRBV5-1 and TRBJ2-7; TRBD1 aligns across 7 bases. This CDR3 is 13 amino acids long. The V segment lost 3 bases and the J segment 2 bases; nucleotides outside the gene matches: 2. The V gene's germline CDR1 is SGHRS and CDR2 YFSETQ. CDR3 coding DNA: TGCGCCAGCAGCTCGACAGGGACCTACGAGCAGTACTTC. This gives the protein CASSSTGTYEQYF.

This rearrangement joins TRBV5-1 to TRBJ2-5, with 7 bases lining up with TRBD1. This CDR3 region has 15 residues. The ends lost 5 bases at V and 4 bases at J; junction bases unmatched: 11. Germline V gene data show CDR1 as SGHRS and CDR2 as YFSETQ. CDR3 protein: CASRNSLDRPETQYF. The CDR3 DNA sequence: TGCGCCAGCAGAAATTCCCTGGACAGGCCAGAGACCCAGTACTTC.